Listed below are T cell receptor beta chains from one sample, sequenced in a study of shared clonotypes between healthy human individuals. TCRdb's copy holds only in-frame clones and misses some; the assay was immunoSEQ multiplex PCR. Seen here are about 2.4 million clones, roughly 93% observed once, and the top ten hold roughly 0.36%. Specimen: naive CD4+ T cells from PBMCs. Source of these receptors: a man younger than 35 in good health. Some clones in this sample may be carry-over from other donors' samples. Both conserved end residues are part of each CDR3. D genes are given only for firm matches. Size tells how often a clone was seen (once, few, many) or the class of an expanded clone, and some rows leave it out.

clone size: NA
D gene: NA
V gene: TRBV29-1
J gene: TRBJ2-1
CDR3 DNA: TGCAGCGTTGAACGGTCGCACGACTACAATGAGCAGTTCTTC
CDR3 protein: CSVERSHDYNEQFF

clone size: NA
D gene: NA
V gene: TRBV4-1
J gene: TRBJ1-2
CDR3 DNA: TGCGCCAGCAGCCAAACTCAGGTTGGGGGCAGGGTCCATGGCTACACCTTC
CDR3 protein: CASSQTQVGGRVHGYTF

clone size: NA
D gene: TRBD1
V gene: TRBV5-4
J gene: TRBJ1-2
CDR3 DNA: TGTGCCAGCAGCCCTGGAGGGGCAGGGGGCGATGGCTACACCTTC
CDR3 protein: CASSPGGAGGDGYTF

clone size: NA
D gene: NA
V gene: TRBV7-9
J gene: TRBJ2-2
CDR3 DNA: TGTGCCAGCAGCTCTATCGAGGGATACACCGGGGAGCTGTTTTTT
CDR3 protein: CASSSIEGYTGELFF

clone size: NA
D gene: NA
V gene: TRBV7-3
J gene: TRBJ2-1
CDR3 DNA: TGTGCCAGCAGCTTAACGGTCAGATCCCATCAGTTCTTC
CDR3 protein: CASSLTVRSHQFF

clone size: few
D gene: NA
V gene: TRBV7-9
J gene: TRBJ2-2
CDR3 DNA: TGTGCCAGCAGCTCAACCGCGATGACAGCCTTGCACACCGGGGAGCTGTTTTTT
CDR3 protein: CASSSTAMTALHTGELFF

clone size: once
D gene: TRBD2
V gene: TRBV19
J gene: TRBJ2-4
CDR3 DNA: TGTGCCAGTAGTATCTTAGCTAGCAGCGGGACCCTAGCCAAAAACATTCAGTACTTC
CDR3 protein: CASSILASSGTLAKNIQYF

clone size: NA
D gene: TRBD1
V gene: TRBV4-1
J gene: TRBJ1-4
CDR3 DNA: TGCGCCAGCAGCGATACCGGGACAGGAGGGGAAAAACTGTTTTTT
CDR3 protein: CASSDTGTGGEKLFF

clone size: few
D gene: TRBD1
V gene: TRBV2
J gene: TRBJ1-5
CDR3 DNA: TGTGCCAGCGGACAGGGACAGCCCCAGCATTTT
CDR3 protein: CASGQGQPQHF

clone size: NA
D gene: NA
V gene: TRBV4-1
J gene: TRBJ2-7
CDR3 DNA: TGCGCCAGCAGCCAACTCTACCGGGGTAAAAGCCACGAGCAGTACTTC
CDR3 protein: CASSQLYRGKSHEQYF

clone size: NA
D gene: NA
V gene: TRBV11-2
J gene: TRBJ2-5
CDR3 DNA: TGTGCCAGCAGCTTAGACGGGGCAGGGCGGACCCAGTACTTC
CDR3 protein: CASSLDGAGRTQYF

clone size: NA
D gene: TRBD1
V gene: TRBV7-3
J gene: TRBJ2-2
CDR3 DNA: TGTGCCAGCAGCTTGGGACAGTACACCGGGGAGCTGTTTTTT
CDR3 protein: CASSLGQYTGELFF

clone size: NA
D gene: NA
V gene: TRBV9
J gene: TRBJ2-1
CDR3 DNA: TGTGCCAGCAGCGTAGCTGCCTACAATGAGCAGTTCTTC
CDR3 protein: CASSVAAYNEQFF

clone size: NA
D gene: NA
V gene: TRBV5-1
J gene: TRBJ1-3
CDR3 DNA: TGCGCCAGCAGCCCCTGGACAGGAAACACCATATATTTT
CDR3 protein: CASSPWTGNTIYF

clone size: NA
D gene: TRBD1
V gene: TRBV19
J gene: TRBJ1-1
CDR3 DNA: TGTGCCAGTAGTCCCTACCTCCAGGACAGGGGTGGGAACACTGAAGCTTTCTTT
CDR3 protein: CASSPYLQDRGGNTEAFF

clone size: few
D gene: NA
V gene: TRBV7-2
J gene: TRBJ2-7
CDR3 DNA: TGTGCCAGCAGTAAAGAGGGGCAGCGCTACGAGCAGTACTTC
CDR3 protein: CASSKEGQRYEQYF

clone size: NA
D gene: NA
V gene: TRBV29-1
J gene: TRBJ1-5
CDR3 DNA: TGCTCGGCCCGCGCCAACAATCAGCCCCAGCATTTT
CDR3 protein: CSARANNQPQHF

clone size: NA
D gene: NA
V gene: TRBV19
J gene: TRBJ1-5
CDR3 DNA: TGTGCCAGTAGTATTTCGGCAGTGGGGGTCAATCAGCCCCAGCATTTT
CDR3 protein: CASSISAVGVNQPQHF